Shown below are 5 T cell receptor beta chains from a single sample sequenced in a study of CXCR3-negative and CXCR3-positive naive CD8 T cells. Study-level findings and limits: Against CXCR3-negative naive cells, CXCR3-positive naive cells showed more hydrophobic TRB CDR3s.

Their antigens remain unidentified. UMI-labeled TRB cDNA libraries were prepared by 5' RACE. TCRdb reprocessed the 5' RACE reads; each CDR3 protein has one entry and no DNA is given. Reported are around 150,000 distinct CDR3 sequences; the ten largest clones contain 0.41%. The sample consisted of naive CXCR3+ CD8+ T cells from blood. Documented subset: CD45RO-CCR7+CD27+CD95- naive CD8+ T cells expressing CXCR3 (TNR3+). The receptors were gathered from a human donor in good health. Some clones in this sample may be carry-over from other donors' samples.

V usage is TRBV7-9 and J usage is TRBJ2-1; TCRdb reports TRBD1, a call that lacks DNA to check it against. CDR3 length: 14 residues. Germline assignment: CDR1 SEHNR and CDR2 FQNEAQ (reference sequence). CDR3 sequence reads: CASSSPGGDNEQFF.

This sequence joins TRBV5-1 and TRBJ2-1; the TCRdb D gene call, TRBD2, has no DNA to confirm it. The CDR3 has 16 residues. CDR1 and CDR2 from the germline V gene are SGHRS and YFSETQ. The CDR3 protein is CASSLRGLAGEEEQFF.

The chain uses TRBV6-5 and TRBJ2-1. CDR3 length equals 14 residues. The germline V gene has CDR1 MNHEY and CDR2 SVGAGI. CDR3: CASSYSSEYNEQFF.

The V gene is TRBV6-6, the J gene TRBJ1-2; TCRdb's D call of TRBD1 is untestable without DNA. This CDR3 contains 16 residues. In germline, CDR1 is MNHNY, CDR2 SVGAGI (reference sequence). CDR3 residues: CASSPPFPGTSNGYTF.

The rearrangement uses TRBV4-3 and TRBJ2-3; TCRdb proposes TRBD1, but this gene call is untestable without DNA. The CDR3 is 14 amino acids. The germline gives CDR1 LGHNA, CDR2 YSLEER. The CDR3 reads CASSQANRADTQYF.